This T cell receptor beta chain is drawn from a study of shared clonotypes between healthy human individuals. In this sample, this clone turned up a few times. Its antigen is not identified. Splitting of each subset's genomic DNA was done evenly across several immunoSEQ plates. PCR replicates from unsorted PBMC used roughly 300 ng DNA, and this amount was roughly 33,000 T cell genomes. TCRdb keeps only in-frame clones here, not all; method: immunoSEQ multiplex PCR. The profile shows approximately 510,000 clones, 79% of them singletons. Overall study findings and caveats: Since donors were few, the genetic and exposure-history diversity represented was limited. An expected dependence of interdonor clonotype sharing on sequencing depth was noted.

The CDR3 sequence is 14 residues long. The V end was cut by 6 bases, the J end by 3 bases, with 15 bases between. CDR1 and CDR2 from the germline V gene are LNHDA and SQIVND (reference sequence). This chain uses TRBV19 with TRBJ2-7, with no clear D. The receptor was derived from a woman between 35 and 50 years old in good health. Some clones in this sample may be carry-over from other donors' samples. What was sequenced was PBMCs. CDR3 sequence (DNA): TGTGCCAGTAGCTCCCCGGGCCTACTCTACGAGCAGTACTTC. Translation: CASSSPGLLYEQYF.